This T cell receptor beta chain came from a study of CD8+CD57+ T cells in acquired aplastic anemia. The CDR3 runs to 15 residues. Germline loops: CDR1 DFQATT, CDR2 SNEGSKA (reference sequence). The J segment lost 5 bases and the V segment lost 0 bases, leaving 7 bases of the junction unmatched. Judged by abundance, this clonotype is medium-sized. Profiling of TCR beta VDJ combinations and CDR3 sequences used genomic DNA as template. TCRdb re-called the reads through MiXCR, storing one row per CDR3 protein. The sample comprises 200,000 or so distinct CDR3 sequences, around three fifths of which are singletons, and roughly 46% rests with the top ten.

The origin of this receptor is a human donor with severe aplastic anemia or a healthy control (not recorded which). The specimen sequenced was sorted CD4+, CD8+, or CD8+CD57+ T cells (not recorded which) from PBMCs. The chain joins TRBV20-1 to TRBJ2-1; 7 bases are shared with TRBD2. The CDR3 protein is CSARDPGREHNEQFF. CDR3 coding DNA: TGCAGTGCTAGAGATCCAGGGAGGGAACACAATGAGCAGTTCTTC.